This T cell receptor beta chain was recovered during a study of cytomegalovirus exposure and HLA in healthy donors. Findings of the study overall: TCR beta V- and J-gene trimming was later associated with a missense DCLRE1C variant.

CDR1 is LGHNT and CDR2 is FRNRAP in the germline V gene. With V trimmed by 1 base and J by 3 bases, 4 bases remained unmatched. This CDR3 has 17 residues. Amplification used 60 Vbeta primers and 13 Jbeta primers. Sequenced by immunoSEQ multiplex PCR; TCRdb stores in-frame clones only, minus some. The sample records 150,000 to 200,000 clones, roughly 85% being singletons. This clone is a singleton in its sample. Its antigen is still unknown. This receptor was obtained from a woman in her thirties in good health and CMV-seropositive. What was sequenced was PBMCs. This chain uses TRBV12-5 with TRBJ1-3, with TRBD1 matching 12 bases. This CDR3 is CASGLAGTGGVGNTIYF. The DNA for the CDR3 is TGTGCTAGTGGTTTGGCCGGGACAGGGGGCGTTGGAAACACCATATATTTT.